Shown below are 5 T cell receptor beta chains from a single sample sequenced in a study of T cells in Graves' hyperthyroidism and ophthalmopathy. Researchers amplified the TCR beta CDR3 regions from RNA transcripts. During a first-round RT-PCR of the TCR CDR3, the HTBI primer set was used. Using its own MiXCR run on the multiplex PCR reads, TCRdb lists one record per CDR3 protein. Seen here are hundreds of thousands of distinct CDR3 sequences, 35% to 45% observed once, and the top ten hold approximately 8.7%. The specimen was blood. These receptor sequences come from a man aged 18 to 30 with Graves' hyperthyroidism.

This clonotype has at least ten counts. V is TRBV20-1 and J is TRBJ2-5, with 7 bases matching TRBD1. Germline trimming cut 6 bases from V and 5 bases from J; bases unmatched to any gene: 6. The CDR3 extends over 12 amino acids. Germline CDR1 is DFQATT and CDR2 is SNEGSKA (reference sequence). CDR3 protein: CSATTGLETQYF. The CDR3 bases are TGCAGTGCAACGACAGGGTTGGAGACCCAGTACTTC.

This chain uses TRBV9 with TRBJ2-7, with TRBD1 identical over 8 bases. The junction had 6 bases not matched to a gene; V was cut back by 4 bases and J by 0 bases. CDR3 size: 15 residues. From germline, CDR1 is SGDLS and CDR2 YYNGEE. The CDR3 loop reads CASSWGQVSSYEQYF. CDR3 coding DNA: TGTGCCAGCAGCTGGGGACAGGTTAGCTCCTACGAGCAGTACTTC.

This clonotype was detected a few times. This chain links TRBV4-1 with TRBJ2-7; TRBD1 matches 7 bases. This CDR3 is 16 amino acids long. The germline V gene has CDR1 MGHRA and CDR2 YSYEKL. V dropped 0 bases and J dropped 2; count of bases not matched to a gene: 7. CDR3 region: CASSQDHGTVTYEQYF. The CDR3 coding sequence is TGCGCCAGCAGCCAAGATCACGGGACAGTCACCTACGAGCAGTACTTC.

This clonotype was picked up many times. The chain has TRBV15 and TRBJ2-7; a weak D match, TRBD1 (5 bases). Trimming cost V 3 bases and J 0 bases, with 12 bases left between them. The CDR3 extends over 15 amino acids. CDR1 is LNHNV and CDR2 is YYDKDF in the germline V gene (reference sequence). The CDR3 bases are TGTGCCACCAGCAGGACCGCCGACAGCTCCTACGAGCAGTACTTC. Translating it yields CATSRTADSSYEQYF. The variable domain in full, completed from reference TRBV15 and TRBJ2-7, reads DAMVIQNPRYQVTQFGKPVTLSCSQTLNHNVMYWYQQKSSQAPKLLFHYYDKDFNNEADTPDNFQSRRPNTSFCFLDIRSPGLGDTAMYLCATSRTADSSYEQYFGPGTRLTVT.

This clonotype has ten or more counts. V is TRBV6-4 and J is TRBJ2-5, with 8 bases that match TRBD2. Germline V gene data show CDR1 as MRHNA and CDR2 as SNTAGT. Germline trimming cut 4 bases from V and 5 bases from J; bases unmatched to any gene: 3. This CDR3 spans 13 amino acids. Written as DNA, the CDR3 is TGTGCCAGCAGTGCCCGGGAGGGGGAGACCCAGTACTTC. Translated: CASSAREGETQYF.